This T cell receptor beta chain appears in the sequencing data of a study of T cell responses to AZD1222 COVID-19 vaccine. About this clone itself: Its target is not known.

Study observations and caveats: In a largely white British group with more females than males, clonal diversity was possibly underestimated. Targeting of unmutated variant regions was reportedly seen in nearly half of spike-specific TCRs. Dominant at 160-218 and 743-854, vaccine-associated CD4 TCRs also spanned spike.

Produced via immunoSEQ multiplex PCR; TCRdb's table is partial and in-frame only. The sample carries 120,000 or so clones, 90% recorded once. The CDR3 is made up of 16 amino acids. Germline CDR1 ENHRY, CDR2 SYGVKD. V gave up 3 bases and J gave up 4 bases; unmatched junction bases: 9. The origin of this receptor is an adult in good health. The source was peripheral blood, collected on day 0 of AZD1222 vaccination. The chain has TRBV10-3 and TRBJ1-3; TRBD1 agrees at 7 bases. CDR3 loop: CAISDPGTAVGNTIYF. The CDR3 bases are TGTGCCATCAGTGACCCCGGGACAGCCGTGGGAAACACCATATATTTT.